The 17 T cell receptor beta chains presented below share a single source sample, sequenced in a study of T cells in Graves' hyperthyroidism and ophthalmopathy. It was RNA transcripts that yielded the amplified TCR beta CDR3 regions. First-round RT-PCR with HTBI primers amplified the TCR CDR3 region. TCRdb re-called the multiplex PCR reads through MiXCR, storing one row per CDR3 protein. Altogether around 600,000 distinct CDR3 sequences are present, more than 14% being singletons, with the ten largest covering around 13%. Sequenced: blood. The source is a woman between 50 and 59 years old with Graves' ophthalmopathy.

Many counts were recorded for this clonotype. The CDR3 sequence is CASRARRRTDTQYF. Here the CDR3 DNA reads TGTGCCAGCAGGGCACGGCGACGCACAGATACGCAGTATTTT. This sequence joins TRBV7-8 and TRBJ2-3; no clear D gene. The length of the CDR3 is 14 residues. V was trimmed by 6 bases and J by 1 base, leaving 11 bases between them. CDR1 and CDR2 from the germline V gene are SGHVS and FQNEAQ.

This clonotype was observed at least ten times. The chain combines TRBV12-3 or TRBV12-4 with TRBJ1-2; 9 nucleotides line up with TRBD1. The ends lost 6 bases at V and 3 bases at J; junction bases unmatched: 2. The CDR3 runs to 13 residues. For the CDR3, the DNA is TGTGCCAGCAGAACAGGGGGCGACTATGGCTACACCTTC. Its protein product is CASRTGGDYGYTF.

This clonotype was counted many times. V gene TRBV6-1 combines with J gene TRBJ1-2; D not certain. There are 14 residues in the CDR3. V lost 7 bases and J 6 bases, leaving 18 bases between the germline ends. CDR1 and CDR2 from the germline V gene are MNHNS and SASEGT. CDR3 loop: CASKPSGGSHGYTF. The CDR3 nucleotides are TGTGCCAGCAAGCCCTCCGGAGGATCTCATGGCTACACCTTC.

This clonotype was observed at least ten times. The CDR3 spells CASSLGLLAGGNEQFF. CDR3 DNA sequence: TGCGCCAGCAGCTTAGGTTTACTAGCGGGAGGCAATGAGCAGTTCTTC. The chain carries TRBV5-1 and TRBJ2-1, with 12 bases aligning to TRBD2. Germline V gives CDR1 SGHRS, CDR2 YFSETQ. The CDR3 is made up of 16 amino acids. J lost 6 bases, V lost 2 bases, and 6 bases had no gene match.

Many counts were recorded for this clonotype. The chain has TRBV30 and TRBJ2-7, with 9 bases identical to TRBD2. J gave up 4 bases and V 4 bases, and 11 bases lay outside the gene matches. The CDR3 is 15 residues long. Germline assignment: CDR1 GTSNPN and CDR2 SVGIG (reference sequence). In DNA form, the CDR3 reads TGTGCCTGGACCCCCGCGGGGGGGATCATTTACGAGCAGTACTTC. Its protein is CAWTPAGGIIYEQYF.

This clonotype was observed at least ten times. J is TRBJ2-7 and V is TRBV24-1; D is unresolved. The CDR3 is 18 amino acids. The germline V gene encodes CDR1 KGHDR and CDR2 SFDVKD. With 0 bases removed from V and 0 bases from J, the gap between germline ends came to 17 bases. The CDR3 DNA sequence: TGTGCCACCAGTGATTTGCGTCGTGAGAGTTTTAACTCCTACGAGCAGTACTTC. Its protein product is CATSDLRRESFNSYEQYF.

V and J are TRBV14 and TRBJ2-1; 7 bases agree with TRBD1. The J segment lost 10 bases and the V segment lost 0 bases, leaving 9 bases of the junction unmatched. The CDR3 loop spans 15 amino acids. Germline V gene sequence: CDR1 SGHDN, CDR2 FVKESK. This CDR3 reads CASSQDLDRPHEQFF. The CDR3 DNA sequence: TGTGCCAGCAGCCAAGATCTGGACAGGCCACACGAGCAGTTCTTC.

This clonotype was seen ten or more times. The chain links TRBV30 to TRBJ1-2; D is ambiguous. Trimming pared 0 bases from V and 7 bases from J, leaving 9 bases between. CDR3 size: 12 residues. Germline CDR1 GTSNPN, CDR2 SVGIG (reference sequence). The CDR3 coding sequence is TGTGCCTGGAGTGTTGTACGACGTGGCTACACCTTC. It yields the protein CAWSVVRRGYTF.

The chain has TRBV11-2 and TRBJ2-1, with D hard to call. This CDR3 is built from 16 residues. CDR1 and CDR2 from the germline V gene are SGHAT and FQNNGV. The ends were cut back, 2 bases at V and 5 bases at J, with 16 bases in the middle. The CDR3 DNA is TGTGCCAGCAGCTTATCAGGTCAAACCGTCAACAATGAGCAGTTCTTC. Translating gives CASSLSGQTVNNEQFF.

In this sample, this clonotype turned up many times. This rearrangement joins TRBV7-2 to TRBJ1-1, with 7 bases that match TRBD1. Germline CDR1 SGHTA, CDR2 FQGNSA. The J segment lost 6 bases and the V segment lost 7 bases, leaving 11 bases of the junction unmatched. The length of the CDR3 is 14 residues. The CDR3 loop is CASKGRQGLPEAFF. In DNA form, the CDR3 reads TGTGCCAGCAAGGGGAGACAGGGCCTTCCTGAAGCTTTCTTT.

This clonotype was observed many times. V is TRBV7-9 and J is TRBJ2-5; D gene uncertain. CDR1 SEHNR and CDR2 FQNEAQ come from the germline V gene (reference sequence). Trimming pared 1 base from V and 9 bases from J, leaving 3 bases between. The CDR3 runs 10 residues. The CDR3 loop is CASSLVPQYF. Here the CDR3 DNA reads TGTGCCAGCAGCTTAGTCCCCCAGTACTTC.

The chain joins TRBV6-2 or TRBV6-3 to TRBJ2-7; D perhaps matches TRBD1 (5 bases). Looked up from germline, CDR1 is MNHEY and CDR2 is SVGEGT. This CDR3 spans 15 amino acids. Trimming took off 6 bases at V and 1 base at J, with 16 bases between the two ends. Here the CDR3 reads CASRSQWTPSYEQYF. The CDR3 DNA follows: TGTGCCAGCAGATCCCAATGGACACCGTCCTACGAGCAGTACTTC.

This clonotype was picked up many times. The V call is TRBV7-6, the J call TRBJ1-5, with D possibly being TRBD1 (5 bases). Germline lookup yields CDR1 SGHVS and CDR2 FNYEAQ. There are 13 residues in the CDR3. V was cut by 0 bases and J by 10 bases, with 10 bases left in between. CDR3 in amino acids: CASSLAGGGPQHF. CDR3 nucleotides: TGTGCCAGCAGCTTAGCGGGGGGGGGTCCCCAGCATTTT.

This chain connects TRBV19 to TRBJ2-1, with TRBD1 identical over 8 bases. Germline V CDR1 and CDR2: LNHDA, SQIVND (reference sequence). V gave up 3 bases and J gave up 2 bases; unmatched junction bases: 3. The CDR3 is made up of 15 amino acids. The CDR3 sequence: CASSIGRGPYNEQFF. The CDR3 DNA is TGTGCCAGTAGTATCGGCAGGGGGCCCTACAATGAGCAGTTCTTC.

This clonotype has a count of ten or more. The gene calls are TRBV7-2 and TRBJ1-6, with D perhaps matching TRBD1 (6 bases). Germline lookup yields CDR1 SGHTA and CDR2 FQGNSA. Trimming pared 1 base from V and 7 bases from J, leaving 11 bases between. The CDR3 loop spans 15 amino acids. The CDR3 DNA sequence: TGTGCCAGCAGCTTAGAGGGGGTGCTGAATTCACCCCTCCACTTT. Translation: CASSLEGVLNSPLHF.

This clonotype was recorded at least ten times. The chain uses TRBV14 and TRBJ2-1, with 10 bases that match TRBD2. The CDR3 covers 20 residues. From germline, CDR1 is SGHDN and CDR2 FVKESK. V was pared by 3 bases and J by 1 base, with 15 bases of the junction left unmatched. This CDR3 is CASSQLAVGTSGISYNEQFF. The CDR3 DNA is TGTGCCAGCAGCCAGCTTGCGGTGGGAACTAGCGGGATTTCCTACAATGAGCAGTTCTTC.

At least ten counts were recorded for this clonotype. The chain joins TRBV12-3 or TRBV12-4 to TRBJ2-5, with TRBD2 matching over 7 bases. The CDR3 loop spans 14 amino acids. Unmatched junction bases numbered 2, after V lost 3 bases and J lost 1 base. CDR3: CASSFGGVQETQYF. Written as DNA, the CDR3 is TGTGCCAGCAGTTTTGGGGGGGTCCAAGAGACCCAGTACTTC.